A selection of T cell receptor beta chains follows, all from one sample in a study of blood T cell repertoires in COVID-19. TCRdb keeps only in-frame clones here, not all; method: immunoSEQ multiplex PCR. The table includes 160,000 or so clones, 75% to 80% detected once. The source material was peripheral blood. The receptor set was obtained from a woman older than 75 with acute or convalescent COVID-19. Both conserved end residues are part of each CDR3. The D gene is left open where the match is weak. Expanded clones get a size class; other rows say once, few or many, or leave the size out.

TRBV27,TRBJ2-3,few,-,CASSFPSDTDTQYF,TGTGCCAGCAGTTTCCCCAGCGACACAGATACGCAGTATTTT
TRBV5-4,TRBJ2-3,-,-,CASSLGQITRGTQYF,TGTGCCAGCAGCTTGGGGCAGATCACCCGGGGTACGCAGTATTTT
TRBV5-1,TRBJ1-5,-,TRBD1,CASRQGASQPQHF,TGCGCCAGCAGGCAGGGGGCGAGTCAGCCCCAGCATTTT
TRBV10-3,TRBJ1-4,-,-,CAISVLPAANEKLFF,TGTGCCATCAGTGTTCTCCCGGCGGCTAATGAAAAACTGTTTTTT
TRBV2,TRBJ2-7,-,-,CASRRDSSSYEQYF,TGTGCCAGCAGGAGAGACAGTAGCTCCTACGAGCAGTACTTC
TRBV29-1,TRBJ2-3,-,-,CSVGAGAGVYF,-
TRBV5-4,TRBJ2-1,-,TRBD1,CASSLEDRTYNEQFF,TGTGCCAGCAGCTTGGAGGACAGGACATACAATGAGCAGTTCTTC
TRBV5-5,TRBJ2-7,few,TRBD2,CASSLLLAGVSEQYF,TGTGCCAGCAGCTTGTTGCTAGCGGGAGTATCCGAGCAGTACTTC
TRBV5-8,TRBJ1-5,-,TRBD1,CASSGTGEYQPQHF,TGTGCCAGCAGCGGAACAGGGGAATATCAGCCCCAGCATTTT
TRBV2,TRBJ1-5,-,-,CASTAGNNNQPQHF,TGTGCCAGCACCGCGGGCAACAACAATCAGCCCCAGCATTTT
TRBV5-1,TRBJ1-2,-,-,CASSLGVSADGYTF,TGCGCCAGCAGCTTGGGTGTCAGCGCGGATGGCTACACCTTC
TRBV19,TRBJ1-2,-,-,CASSPTGNRANYGYTF,TGTGCCAGTAGCCCCACAGGGAACCGGGCTAACTATGGCTACACCTTC
TRBV7-8,TRBJ1-1,-,-,CASTLTTGNTEAFF,TGTGCCAGCACCTTAACGACAGGGAACACTGAAGCTTTCTTT
TRBV7-9,TRBJ2-2,-,-,CASRTPSGELFF,TGTGCCAGCAGGACTCCCTCCGGGGAGCTGTTTTTT
TRBV6-6,TRBJ2-7,-,TRBD1,CASSYTMGQGPSEQYF,TGTGCCAGCAGTTACACAATGGGACAGGGTCCCTCCGAGCAGTACTTC
TRBV3-1/TRBV3-2,TRBJ1-5,few,-,CASSDSQLNQPQHF,TGTGCCAGCAGCGACAGCCAACTCAATCAGCCCCAGCATTTT
TRBV12-5,TRBJ2-7,-,TRBD1,CASAVTGAYEQYF,TGTGCTAGTGCAGTGACAGGGGCTTACGAGCAGTACTTC
TRBV3-1/TRBV3-2,TRBJ1-3,once,-,CASSQFREAGNTIYF,TGTGCCAGCAGCCAATTTCGCGAGGCTGGAAACACCATATATTTT
TRBV25-1,TRBJ2-7,-,TRBD1,CASTMTGTYEQYF,TGTGCCAGCACGATGACAGGGACCTACGAGCAGTACTTC
TRBV28,TRBJ1-5,-,TRBD1,CASSFFGTGGQPQHF,TGTGCCAGCAGTTTTTTCGGGACAGGGGGTCAGCCCCAGCATTTT
TRBV3-1/TRBV3-2,TRBJ1-6,-,-,CASSQGDYRTRYYSPLHF,TGTGCCAGCAGCCAAGGGGATTACAGGACCCGATATTATTCACCCCTCCACTTT
TRBV12-3/TRBV12-4,TRBJ1-1,-,TRBD1,CASSIDRATEAFF,TGTGCCAGCAGTATCGACAGGGCGACTGAAGCTTTCTTT
TRBV7-9,TRBJ2-3,-,-,CASSLVRVTGLYHTDTQYF,TGTGCCAGCAGCTTAGTACGCGTGACAGGACTTTACCACACAGATACGCAGTATTTT
TRBV19,TRBJ2-7,-,TRBD1,CASINWGTAYEQYF,TGTGCCAGTATCAACTGGGGGACAGCCTACGAGCAGTACTTC
TRBV18,TRBJ2-5,-,-,CASSPEGETQYF,TGTGCCAGCTCACCGGAGGGAGAGACCCAGTACTTC
TRBV29-1,TRBJ1-2,-,-,CSVEDQQYGYTF,TGCAGCGTTGAAGATCAACAATATGGCTACACCTTC
TRBV5-1,TRBJ2-1,-,TRBD2,CASSYTKLAGNNEQFF,TGCGCCAGCAGCTACACAAAACTAGCGGGGAACAATGAGCAGTTCTTC
TRBV4-2,TRBJ1-4,-,TRBD1,CASSRLVETGEKLFF,TGTGCCAGCAGCCGCCTTGTCGAGACAGGGGAAAAACTGTTTTTT
TRBV19,TRBJ2-1,many,TRBD2,CASSTRTSGSLNEQFF,TGTGCCAGTAGTACCAGGACTAGCGGGAGCTTAAATGAGCAGTTCTTC
TRBV4-1,TRBJ1-1,-,-,CASSQLPGAQAFF,TGCGCCAGCAGCCAGCTACCAGGGGCTCAAGCTTTCTTT
TRBV3-1/TRBV3-2,TRBJ2-1,-,-,CASSQDTQPYNEQFF,TGTGCCAGCAGCCAAGATACACAGCCCTACAATGAGCAGTTCTTC
TRBV11-2,TRBJ2-1,once,-,CASSPRTIYGEQFF,TGTGCCAGCAGCCCACGGACTATTTATGGTGAGCAGTTCTTC
TRBV6-5,TRBJ2-5,-,TRBD1,CASIPDRGETQYF,TGTGCCAGCATTCCGGACAGGGGAGAGACCCAGTACTTC
TRBV28,TRBJ2-6,-,-,CASRPRGSGANVLTF,TGTGCCAGCAGACCCCGCGGCTCTGGGGCCAACGTCCTGACTTTC
TRBV4-1,TRBJ1-5,once,-,CASSQDRRGDPWEPQHF,TGCGCCAGCAGCCAAGATCGACGAGGTGACCCCTGGGAGCCCCAGCATTTT
TRBV3-1/TRBV3-2,TRBJ1-3,-,TRBD1,CASSQGPTGGASGNTIYF,TGTGCCAGCAGCCAAGGCCCGACAGGGGGCGCGTCTGGAAACACCATATATTTT
TRBV5-1,TRBJ2-5,-,-,CASSLVVEETQYF,TGCGCCAGCAGCTTGGTGGTGGAGGAGACCCAGTACTTC
TRBV28,TRBJ1-2,few,-,CASRQGEWGYTF,TGTGCCAGCAGACAGGGTGAATGGGGCTACACCTTC
TRBV5-6,TRBJ2-7,few,-,CASSFTKYEQYF,TGTGCCAGCAGCTTTACAAAATACGAGCAGTACTTC
TRBV7-2,TRBJ2-2,-,-,CASRPRGTGELFF,TGTGCCAGCAGACCCAGGGGCACCGGGGAGCTGTTTTTT
TRBV6-6,TRBJ1-4,once,-,CASKQGEVEKLFF,TGTGCCAGTAAACAGGGTGAGGTTGAAAAACTGTTTTTT
TRBV21-1,TRBJ2-7,-,-,CASSTRQGRTYEQYF,TGTGCCAGCAGCACCAGACAGGGGCGGACATACGAGCAGTACTTC
TRBV30,TRBJ1-6,-,-,CAWSASRWASPLHF,TGTGCCTGGAGTGCATCCAGATGGGCCTCACCCCTCCACTTT
TRBV11-2,TRBJ2-1,few,TRBD2,CASSPRGAGGPHEQFF,TGTGCCAGCAGCCCCCGGGGAGCGGGAGGGCCCCATGAGCAGTTCTTC
TRBV6-5,TRBJ1-4,-,-,CASRTGSNEKLFF,TGTGCCAGCAGAACGGGTAGTAATGAAAAACTGTTTTTT
TRBV24-1,TRBJ2-7,-,TRBD2,CATSDLSSGLNYEQYF,TGTGCCACCAGTGATTTGAGTAGCGGGCTGAATTACGAGCAGTACTTC
TRBV28,TRBJ2-7,-,-,CASRTPYEQYF,TGTGCCAGCAGGACACCCTACGAGCAGTACTTC
TRBV9,TRBJ2-7,few,-,CASSVAPGHGTYEQYF,TGTGCCAGCAGCGTTGCACCGGGACATGGTACCTACGAGCAGTACTTC
TRBV5-1,TRBJ1-1,-,TRBD1,CASSLDGQGNTEAFF,TGCGCCAGCAGCTTGGACGGACAGGGGAACACTGAAGCTTTCTTT
TRBV6-1,TRBJ1-5,few,-,CASSESPSGSQPQHF,TGTGCCAGCAGTGAGAGTCCGTCGGGTAGCCAGCCCCAGCATTTT
TRBV7-3,TRBJ2-5,few,TRBD2,CASSPGLAGETQYF,TGTGCCAGCAGTCCCGGACTAGCGGGAGAGACCCAGTACTTC